The source of this T cell receptor (beta chain) is a study of siplizumab effects on memory and regulatory T cells. V dropped 2 bases and J dropped 1 base, with 17 bases sitting between them. This CDR3 spans 17 amino acids. CDR1 KGHSH and CDR2 LQKENI come from the germline V gene. Using immunoSEQ multiplex PCR, the repertoire was profiled, and TCRdb retains in-frame clones only, with some absent. The table has tens of thousands of clones, about 90% seen once. Naive, memory, effector memory and TEMRA subsets, all unstimulated, were sequenced in a few donor pairs. The origin of this receptor is a human donor in good health. The chain recombines TRBV18 with TRBJ2-5, with D perhaps matching TRBD2 (6 bases). Sequencing used naive CD8+ T cells sorted from blood. CDR3 residues: CASSPAAGRRGQETQYF. The CDR3 DNA sequence: TGTGCCAGCTCACCAGCGGCGGGGCGACGCGGCCAAGAGACCCAGTACTTC.